A single sample is the source of the 16 T cell receptor beta chains below, sequenced in a study of post-analysis software for immune sequencing data. Whole-study results and caveats: Patients carried a handful of TRBV segments more frequently than controls did, and TRBV5-6, TRBV5-1 and TRBV20-1 were among them.

The authors incorporated unique molecular identifiers into the TCR beta cDNA libraries. One entry per CDR3 protein, called by TCRdb with MiXCR from the PCR reads. The sample holds 600,000 to 700,000 distinct CDR3 sequences; 55% to 70% are singletons and the top ten take roughly 12%. No antigen is known for these receptors. The specimen sequenced was blood. The receptors derive from a girl aged 2 to 10 with multiple sclerosis.

The chain joins TRBV12-3 or TRBV12-4 to TRBJ2-7; no clear D gene. The J call may be mistaken, given a closer DNA end match to TRBJ2-4. The CDR3 has 17 amino acids. CDR3 sequence (DNA): TGTGCCAGCATCCTGGCCCGGTCTATGGCTACCCGAGACATTCAGTACTTC. This sequence encodes CASILARSMATRDIQYF.

This chain joins TRBV5-6 and TRBJ1-6; 7 bases agree with TRBD1. The CDR3 totals 14 residues. V shed 4 bases, J shed 7 bases, and the junction held 5 bases outside the gene matches. CDR1 SGHDT and CDR2 YYEEEE come from the germline V gene. This chain's CDR3 is CASSKGDRNSPLHF. In nucleotides, the CDR3 is TGTGCCAGCAGCAAGGGGGACAGAAATTCACCCCTCCACTTT.

The V call is TRBV6-1, the J call TRBJ2-1; unclear D gene. V lost 5 bases, J lost 6 bases, and 5 bases lay in between. The V gene's germline CDR1 is MNHNS and CDR2 SASEGT. The CDR3 covers 11 residues. The chain's CDR3 is CASSQLNEQFF. For the CDR3, the DNA is TGTGCCAGCAGTCAACTCAATGAGCAGTTCTTC.

The chain links TRBV10-2 to TRBJ1-1; D gene uncertain. The CDR3 covers 14 residues. Trimming shortened V by 7 bases and J by 0 bases, and 12 bases separated the two germline ends. Looked up from germline, CDR1 is WSHSY and CDR2 is SAAADI. The CDR3 reads CASMSPLMNTEAFF. The CDR3 region has the DNA TGCGCCAGCATGTCCCCTCTGATGAACACTGAAGCTTTCTTT.

This clonotype was observed a single time. The gene calls are TRBV5-5 and TRBJ2-7; perhaps TRBD2 as D (6 bases). The germline V gene has CDR1 SGHKS and CDR2 YYEKEE (reference sequence). Trimming cost V 1 base and J 1 base, with 12 bases left between them. This CDR3 contains 15 residues. The CDR3 DNA is TGTGCCAGCAGCTTGTGGGGGGACGGATCCTACGAGCAGTACTTC. This codes for CASSLWGDGSYEQYF.

The J gene is TRBJ2-5, the V gene TRBV7-9; D ambiguous. CDR1 is SEHNR, CDR2 FQNEAQ, per germline (reference sequence). There are 16 residues in the CDR3. The germline V and J ends were trimmed by 4 bases and 5 bases, with 20 bases remaining between them. CDR3 amino acids: CASSSRVPQNWETQYF. The CDR3 DNA follows: TGTGCCAGCAGCTCACGGGTCCCACAAAACTGGGAGACCCAGTACTTC.

This clonotype was counted between two and nine times. The chain combines TRBV10-3 with TRBJ2-1; perhaps D is TRBD1 or TRBD2 (7 bases each). Germline V lookup: CDR1 ENHRY, CDR2 SYGVKD. The ends were cut back, 5 bases at V and 15 bases at J, with 23 bases in the middle. This CDR3 region has 14 residues. Written as DNA, the CDR3 is TGTGCCATCAGTTCGGACAGGTCTGGGAGGGTTTCGTTCTTC. Residues: CAISSDRSGRVSFF.

The chain combines TRBV5-5 with TRBJ2-1; D gene ambiguous. Trimming shortened V by 1 base and J by 1 base, and 9 bases separated the two germline ends. CDR3 length: 15 amino acids. Germline loops: CDR1 SGHKS, CDR2 YYEKEE (reference sequence). The CDR3 protein is CASSLTEPSYNEQFF. CDR3 coding DNA: TGTGCCAGCAGCTTGACAGAACCATCCTACAATGAGCAGTTCTTC.

The chain is built from TRBV7-9 and TRBJ2-7, with 7 nucleotides matching TRBD2. Germline CDR1 and CDR2: SEHNR and FQNEAQ (reference sequence). This CDR3 is built from 14 residues. The V segment lost 4 bases and the J segment 2 bases; nucleotides outside the gene matches: 5. The DNA for the CDR3 is TGTGCCAGCAGCTGGGAGGGGCGTACCTACGAGCAGTACTTC. Translated: CASSWEGRTYEQYF.

This clonotype was recorded only once. The junction does not match germline at one end; this may be a read error. V usage is TRBV6-4 and J usage is TRBJ1-2, with TRBD1 matching over 7 bases. The CDR3 has 14 amino acids. Germline CDR1 and CDR2: MRHNA and SNTAGT. In nucleotides, the CDR3 is TGTGGCAGCAGTCCCGGGACAGCTAACTATGGCTACACCTTC. It encodes CGSSPGTANYGYTF.

The chain employs TRBV15 and TRBJ2-5; 7 bases match TRBD2. Losses at the gene ends were 3 bases for V and 1 base for J; bases not matched to a gene: 20. The germline V gene has CDR1 LNHNV and CDR2 YYDKDF (reference sequence). The CDR3 length is 20 residues. CDR3 in amino acids: CATSRSLTAGLKDPQETQYF. As DNA, the CDR3 is TGTGCCACCAGCAGGTCACTGACTGCGGGACTAAAGGATCCCCAAGAGACCCAGTACTTC.

This clonotype was seen only a few times. The J gene is TRBJ1-2, the V gene TRBV12-3 or TRBV12-4, with D maybe TRBD1 (5 bases). The V end lost 9 bases, the J end lost 4 bases, and 12 bases lay between the germline ends. The CDR3 covers 12 residues. CDR3 coding DNA: TGTGCCAGGGGCAGGGAGGCCTATGGCTACACCTTC. Its protein is CARGREAYGYTF.

V and J are TRBV6-5 and TRBJ2-7; 12 bases line up with TRBD2. V lost 0 bases to trimming and J lost 5 bases; unmatched junction nucleotides: 5. This CDR3 has 16 amino acids. In germline, CDR1 is MNHEY, CDR2 SVGAGI. CDR3: CASSYSTSGSPHEQYF. CDR3 nucleotide sequence: TGTGCCAGCAGTTACTCGACTAGCGGGAGTCCCCACGAGCAGTACTTC.

The chain couples TRBV7-2 to TRBJ2-5, with D tentatively TRBD1 or TRBD2 (7 bases each). With 5 bases removed from V and 4 bases from J, the gap between germline ends came to 17 bases. The CDR3 covers 15 residues. Germline CDR1 is SGHTA and CDR2 is FQGNSA. The CDR3 nucleotides read TGTGCCAGCAGCCCCAGCGGCAGGGGGGGAGAGACCCAGTACTTC. It translates to CASSPSGRGGETQYF.

The CDR3 DNA follows: TGTGCCAGCAGCCCCGGGGAGTACATTCAGTACTTC. This gives the protein CASSPGEYIQYF. The rearrangement uses TRBV3-1 and TRBJ2-4; a possible D gene is TRBD2 (5 bases). CDR3 length: 12 residues. Germline V CDR1 and CDR2: LGHDT, YNNKEL (reference sequence). Trimming shortened V by 4 bases and J by 8 bases, and 9 bases separated the two germline ends. The full variable domain, completed using reference TRBV3-1 and TRBJ2-4, is DTAVSQTPKYLVTQMGNDKSIKCEQNLGHDTMYWYKQDSKKFLKIMFSYNNKELIINETVPNRFSPKSPDKAHLNLHINSLELGDSAVYFCASSPGEYIQYFGAGTRLSVL.

The gene calls are TRBV4-1 and TRBJ1-2, with no clear D. Germline CDR1 and CDR2: MGHRA and YSYEKL. V lost 0 bases and J lost 7, with 12 bases in between. The CDR3 extends over 14 amino acids. The chain's CDR3 is CASSQESSLFGYTF. The CDR3 DNA sequence: TGCGCCAGCAGCCAAGAGTCGTCCTTATTTGGCTACACCTTC.